The clone carrying this TCR beta chain was counted a few times. The antigen is unknown. The data originate from a study of OX40 agonist ivuxolimab in advanced cancers. TCRdb's copy holds only in-frame clones and misses some; the assay was immunoSEQ multiplex PCR. The sample consists of 50,000 to 60,000 clones, approximately 83% of them appearing once. Study results and caveats: Averaging showed that CD8+ T cells had more expanded clones than CD4+ did.

Germline V CDR1 and CDR2: GTSNPN, SVGIG (reference sequence). The V segment lost 3 bases and the J segment 7 bases; nucleotides outside the gene matches: 12. CDR3 size: 16 residues. Sequenced material: CD4+ or CD8+ T cells sorted from blood, taken in a trial of the OX40 agonist ivuxolimab. The chain couples TRBV30 to TRBJ1-5; 10 nucleotides line up with TRBD1. This sequence was found in an adult with an advanced solid tumor such as melanoma, head and neck, liver or kidney cancer. The CDR3 nucleotides read TGTGCCTGGAGGAGTACAGGTGGGACAGGGGAGCAGCCCCAGCATTTT. Its protein is CAWRSTGGTGEQPQHF.